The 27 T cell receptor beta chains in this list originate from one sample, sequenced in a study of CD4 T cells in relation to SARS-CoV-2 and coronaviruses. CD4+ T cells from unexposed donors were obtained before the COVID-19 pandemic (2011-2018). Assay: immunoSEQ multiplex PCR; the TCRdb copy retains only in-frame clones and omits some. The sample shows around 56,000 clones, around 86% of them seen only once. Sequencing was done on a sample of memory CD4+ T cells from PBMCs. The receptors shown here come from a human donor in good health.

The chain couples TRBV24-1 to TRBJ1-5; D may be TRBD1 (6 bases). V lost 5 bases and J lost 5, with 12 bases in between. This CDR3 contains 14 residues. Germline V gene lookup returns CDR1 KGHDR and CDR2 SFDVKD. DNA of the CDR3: TGTGCCACCAGTGGCGGGGGCCCGGATCAGCCCCAGCATTTT. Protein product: CATSGGGPDQPQHF.

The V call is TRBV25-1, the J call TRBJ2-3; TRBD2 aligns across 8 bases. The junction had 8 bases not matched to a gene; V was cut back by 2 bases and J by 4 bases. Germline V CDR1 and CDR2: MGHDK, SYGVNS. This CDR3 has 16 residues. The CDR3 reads CASSETSGSGSDTQYF. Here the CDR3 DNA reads TGTGCCAGCAGTGAAACGAGCGGGAGTGGGTCAGATACGCAGTATTTT.

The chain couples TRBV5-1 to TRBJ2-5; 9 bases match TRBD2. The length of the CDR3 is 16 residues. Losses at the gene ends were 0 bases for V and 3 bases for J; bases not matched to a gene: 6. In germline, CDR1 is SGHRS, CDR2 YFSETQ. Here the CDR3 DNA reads TGCGCCAGCAGCTTGGGTAGCGGGAGAGGTAAAGAGACCCAGTACTTC. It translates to CASSLGSGRGKETQYF.

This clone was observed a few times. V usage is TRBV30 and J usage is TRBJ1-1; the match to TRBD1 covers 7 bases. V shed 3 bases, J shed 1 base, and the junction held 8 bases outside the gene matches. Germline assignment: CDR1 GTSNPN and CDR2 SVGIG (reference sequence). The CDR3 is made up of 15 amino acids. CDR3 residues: CAWSGTASRNTEAFF. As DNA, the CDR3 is TGTGCCTGGAGCGGGACAGCTTCCAGGAACACTGAAGCTTTCTTT.

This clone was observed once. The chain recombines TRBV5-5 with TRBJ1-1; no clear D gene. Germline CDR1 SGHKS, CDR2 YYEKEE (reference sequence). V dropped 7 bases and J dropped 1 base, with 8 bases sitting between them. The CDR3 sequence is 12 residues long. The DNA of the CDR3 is TGTGCCAGCGTTCCTGGGAACACTGAAGCTTTCTTT. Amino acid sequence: CASVPGNTEAFF.

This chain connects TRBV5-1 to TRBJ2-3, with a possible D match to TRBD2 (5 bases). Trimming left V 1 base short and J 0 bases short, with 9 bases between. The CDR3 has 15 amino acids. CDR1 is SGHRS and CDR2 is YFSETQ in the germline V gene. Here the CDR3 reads CASSLNSASTDTQYF. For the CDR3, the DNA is TGCGCCAGCAGCTTGAATAGCGCTAGCACAGATACGCAGTATTTT.

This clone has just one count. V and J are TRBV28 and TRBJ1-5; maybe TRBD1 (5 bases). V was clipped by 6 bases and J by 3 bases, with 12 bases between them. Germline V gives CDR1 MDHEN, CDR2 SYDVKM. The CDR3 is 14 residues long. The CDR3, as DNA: TGTGCCAGCAGCTTTCAGGGTATCAATCAGCCCCAGCATTTT. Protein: CASSFQGINQPQHF.

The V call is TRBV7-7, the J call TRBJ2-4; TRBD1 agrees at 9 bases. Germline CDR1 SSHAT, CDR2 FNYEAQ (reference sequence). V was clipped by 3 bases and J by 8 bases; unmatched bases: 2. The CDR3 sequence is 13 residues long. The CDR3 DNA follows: TGTGCCAGCAGCTTGGGACAGGGAGACATTCAGTACTTC. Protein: CASSLGQGDIQYF.

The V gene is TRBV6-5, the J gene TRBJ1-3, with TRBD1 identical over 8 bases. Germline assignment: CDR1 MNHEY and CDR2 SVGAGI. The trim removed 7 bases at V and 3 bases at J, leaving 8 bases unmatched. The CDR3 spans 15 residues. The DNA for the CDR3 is TGTGCCAGCACCCCACCCGGGACAGGTGGAAACACCATATATTTT. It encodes CASTPPGTGGNTIYF.

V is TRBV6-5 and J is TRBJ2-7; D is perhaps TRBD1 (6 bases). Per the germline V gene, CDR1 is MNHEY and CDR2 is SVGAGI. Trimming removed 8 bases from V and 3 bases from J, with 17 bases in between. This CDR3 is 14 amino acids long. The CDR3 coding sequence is TGTGCCAGCTCGACAGGACCAGACATCTACGAGCAGTACTTC. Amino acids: CASSTGPDIYEQYF.

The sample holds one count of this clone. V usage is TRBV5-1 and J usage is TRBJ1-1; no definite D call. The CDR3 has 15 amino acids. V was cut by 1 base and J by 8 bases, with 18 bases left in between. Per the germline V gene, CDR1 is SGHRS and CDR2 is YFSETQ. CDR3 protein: CASSLPQLTTGEAFF. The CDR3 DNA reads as TGCGCCAGCAGCTTGCCCCAGTTAACCACGGGAGAAGCTTTCTTT.

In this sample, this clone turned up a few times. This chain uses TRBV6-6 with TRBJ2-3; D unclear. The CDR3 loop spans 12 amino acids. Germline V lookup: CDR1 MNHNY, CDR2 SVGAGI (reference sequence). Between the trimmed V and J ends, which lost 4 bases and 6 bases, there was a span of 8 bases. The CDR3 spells CASSLTGDTQYF. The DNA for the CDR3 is TGTGCCAGCAGTTTAACTGGGGATACGCAGTATTTT.

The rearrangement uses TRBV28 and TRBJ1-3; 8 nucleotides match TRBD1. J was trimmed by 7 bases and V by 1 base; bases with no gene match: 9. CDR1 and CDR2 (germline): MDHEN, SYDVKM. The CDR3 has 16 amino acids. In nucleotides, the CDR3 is TGTGCCAGCAGTTTATCCGGACAGGGTATAGGTAACACCATATATTTT. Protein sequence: CASSLSGQGIGNTIYF.

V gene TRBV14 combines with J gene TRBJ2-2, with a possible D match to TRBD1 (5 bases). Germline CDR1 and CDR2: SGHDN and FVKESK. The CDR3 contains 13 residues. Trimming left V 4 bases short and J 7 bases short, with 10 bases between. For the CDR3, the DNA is TGTGCCAGCAGCCCGCAGACAGTCGGGGAGCTGTTTTTT. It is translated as CASSPQTVGELFF.

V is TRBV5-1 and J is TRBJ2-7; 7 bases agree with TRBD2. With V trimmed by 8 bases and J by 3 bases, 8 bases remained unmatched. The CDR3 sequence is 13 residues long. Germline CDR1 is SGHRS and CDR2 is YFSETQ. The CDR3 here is CASGLGEGYEQYF. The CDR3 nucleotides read TGCGCCAGTGGCCTTGGGGAGGGCTACGAGCAGTACTTC.

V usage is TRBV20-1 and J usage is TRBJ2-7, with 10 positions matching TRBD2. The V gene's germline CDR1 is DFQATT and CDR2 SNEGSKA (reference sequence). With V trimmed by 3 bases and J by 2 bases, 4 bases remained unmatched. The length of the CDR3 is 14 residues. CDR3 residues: CSASSSGGTYEQYF. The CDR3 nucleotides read TGCAGTGCTAGTTCTAGCGGGGGAACCTACGAGCAGTACTTC.

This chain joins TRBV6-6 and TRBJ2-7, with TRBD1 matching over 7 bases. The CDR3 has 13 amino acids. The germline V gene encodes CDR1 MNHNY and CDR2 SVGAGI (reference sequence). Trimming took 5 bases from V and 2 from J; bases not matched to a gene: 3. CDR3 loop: CASSRDRTYEQYF. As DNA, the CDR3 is TGTGCCAGCAGTCGGGACAGAACCTACGAGCAGTACTTC.

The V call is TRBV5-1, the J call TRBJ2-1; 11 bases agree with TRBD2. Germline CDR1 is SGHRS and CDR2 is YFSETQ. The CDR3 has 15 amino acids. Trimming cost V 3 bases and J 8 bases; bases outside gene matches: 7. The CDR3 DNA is TGCGCCAGCAGCTCCGGGACTAGCGGAAATTATGAGCAGTTCTTC. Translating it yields CASSSGTSGNYEQFF.

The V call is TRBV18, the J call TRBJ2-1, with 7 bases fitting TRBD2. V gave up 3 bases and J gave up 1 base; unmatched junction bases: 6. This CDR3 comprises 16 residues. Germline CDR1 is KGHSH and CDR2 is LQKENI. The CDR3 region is CASSPLWGGSYNEQFF. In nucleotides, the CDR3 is TGTGCCAGCTCACCCCTATGGGGAGGGTCCTACAATGAGCAGTTCTTC.

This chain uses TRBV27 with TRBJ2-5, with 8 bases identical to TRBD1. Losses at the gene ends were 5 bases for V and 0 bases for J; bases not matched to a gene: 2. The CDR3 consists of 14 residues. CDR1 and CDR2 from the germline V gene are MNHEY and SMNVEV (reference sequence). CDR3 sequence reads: CASSRDRYQETQYF. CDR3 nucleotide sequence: TGTGCCAGCAGTCGGGACAGGTACCAAGAGACCCAGTACTTC.

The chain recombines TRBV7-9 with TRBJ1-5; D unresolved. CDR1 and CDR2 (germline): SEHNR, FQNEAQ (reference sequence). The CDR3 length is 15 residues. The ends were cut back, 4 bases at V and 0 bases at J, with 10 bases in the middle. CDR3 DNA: TGTGCCAGCAGCTCCTCGGGTTATAGCAATCAGCCCCAGCATTTT. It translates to CASSSSGYSNQPQHF.

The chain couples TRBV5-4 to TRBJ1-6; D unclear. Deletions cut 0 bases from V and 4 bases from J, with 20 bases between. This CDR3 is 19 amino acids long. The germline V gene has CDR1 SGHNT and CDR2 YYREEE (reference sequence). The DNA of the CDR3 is TGTGCCAGCAGCTTGGTAGGGTTTAAGGGAAGGACGTATAATTCACCCCTCCACTTT. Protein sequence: CASSLVGFKGRTYNSPLHF. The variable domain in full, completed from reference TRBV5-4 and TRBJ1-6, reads ETGVTQSPTHLIKTRGQQVTLRCSSQSGHNTVSWYQQALGQGPQFIFQYYREEENGRGNFPPRFSGLQFPNYSSELNVNALELDDSALYLCASSLVGFKGRTYNSPLHFGNGTRLTVT.

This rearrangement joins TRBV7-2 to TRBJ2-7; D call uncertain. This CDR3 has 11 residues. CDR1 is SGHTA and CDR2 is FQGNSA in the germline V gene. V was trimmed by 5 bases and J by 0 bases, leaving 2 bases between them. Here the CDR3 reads CASSRSYEQYF. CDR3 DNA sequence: TGTGCCAGCAGCCGCTCCTACGAGCAGTACTTC.

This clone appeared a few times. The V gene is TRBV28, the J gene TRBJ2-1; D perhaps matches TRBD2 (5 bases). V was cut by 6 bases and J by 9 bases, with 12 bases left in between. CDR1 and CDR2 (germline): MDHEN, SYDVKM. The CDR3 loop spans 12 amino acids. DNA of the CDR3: TGTGCCAGCAGAAGGAGGCAGACTGAGCAGTTCTTC. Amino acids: CASRRRQTEQFF.

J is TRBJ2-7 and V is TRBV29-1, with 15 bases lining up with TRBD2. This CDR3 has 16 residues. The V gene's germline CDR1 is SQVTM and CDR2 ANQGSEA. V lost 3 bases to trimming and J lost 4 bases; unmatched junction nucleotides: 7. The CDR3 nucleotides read TGCAGCGTTGAGGGACTAGCGGGAGGCAAGGAGTACGAGCAGTACTTC. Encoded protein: CSVEGLAGGKEYEQYF.

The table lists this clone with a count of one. CDR3 nucleotide sequence: TGTGCCAGCAGGCCATGGACTAGCGGGGCCGGGGAGCTGTTTTTT. This translates into CASRPWTSGAGELFF. The chain couples TRBV2 to TRBJ2-2; 12 bases match TRBD2. J was trimmed by 6 bases and V by 6 bases; bases with no gene match: 5. CDR1 SNHLY and CDR2 FYNNEI come from the germline V gene. The CDR3 is made up of 15 amino acids.

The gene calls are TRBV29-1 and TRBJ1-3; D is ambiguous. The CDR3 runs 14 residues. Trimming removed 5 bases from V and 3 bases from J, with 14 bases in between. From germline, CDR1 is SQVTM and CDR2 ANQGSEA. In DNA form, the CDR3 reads TGCAGCGTTTATGACCGGGTGGGTGGAAACACCATATATTTT. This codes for CSVYDRVGGNTIYF.